What follows are 3 T cell receptor beta chains derived from one specimen sequenced in a study of monozygotic twins with inflammatory bowel disease. TCRdb re-called the 5' RACE reads and gives one entry per CDR3 protein, without DNA. The sample table includes 400,000 to 500,000 distinct CDR3 sequences. Sequenced input: blood. The receptors derive from a human donor with ulcerative colitis or Crohn's disease, or a healthy co-twin of an affected twin (not recorded which).

The chain is built from TRBV5-1 and TRBJ2-7; TCRdb proposes TRBD1, but this gene call is untestable without DNA. This CDR3 has 16 residues. Per germline, CDR1 SGHRS and CDR2 YFSETQ. CDR3: CASSSSGTAISYEQYF.

CDR3 sequence: CASSPGLNEKLFF. V and J are TRBV5-1 and TRBJ1-4. Germline lookup yields CDR1 SGHRS and CDR2 YFSETQ. The CDR3 extends over 13 amino acids.

The V call is TRBV19, the J call TRBJ2-1. In germline, CDR1 is LNHDA, CDR2 SQIVND (reference sequence). The CDR3 sequence is 12 residues long. CDR3 sequence: CASSIRGNEQFF.